The entry below gives a single T cell receptor beta chain sequence along with its context. The data stem from a study of CD8 T cells in Susac syndrome. Whole-study context: Each patient with Susac syndrome, at the time of blood draw, was therapy-naive, on corticosteroids, or on intravenous immunoglobulin alone.

RNA in amounts of roughly 0.5 to 1 ug was reverse transcribed with random hexamers. TCRdb re-called the immunoSEQ multiplex PCR reads with MiXCR, one entry per CDR3 protein. The data show roughly 89,000 distinct CDR3 sequences, 95% to 97% seen once. J gave up 9 bases and V 5 bases, and 3 bases lay outside the gene matches. The CDR3 consists of 11 residues. Germline loops: CDR1 MNHEY, CDR2 SVGAGI. The material sequenced was CD8+ T cells from PBMCs. This receptor was obtained from a human donor with Susac syndrome. The V call is TRBV6-5, the J call TRBJ2-5; TRBD2 aligns across 7 bases. CDR3 sequence: CASSLGLAQYF. CDR3 DNA sequence: TGTGCCAGCAGTCTAGGACTAGCCCAGTACTTC.